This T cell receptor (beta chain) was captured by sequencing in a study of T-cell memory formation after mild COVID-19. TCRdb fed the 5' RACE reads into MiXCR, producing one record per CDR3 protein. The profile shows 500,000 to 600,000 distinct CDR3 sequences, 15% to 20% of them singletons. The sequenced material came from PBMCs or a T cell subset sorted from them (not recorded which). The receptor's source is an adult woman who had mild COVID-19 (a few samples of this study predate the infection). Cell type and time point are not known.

The CDR3 region has the DNA TGTGCCAGCACAATCGACAGGTTGAACACTGAAGCTTTCTTT. Encoded protein: CASTIDRLNTEAFF. This sequence joins TRBV7-9 and TRBJ1-1, with D possibly being TRBD1 (6 bases). Germline CDR1 and CDR2: SEHNR and FQNEAQ (reference sequence). Between the trimmed V and J ends, which lost 7 bases and 0 bases, there was a span of 12 bases. This CDR3 has 14 amino acids.